The TCR beta chain described here comes from a study of blood T cell repertoires in COVID-19. For the study at large: From the United States, Italy and Spain came samples of acute and convalescent COVID-19. PBMCs, B-cell-depleted T cells, or T cells provided the cDNA or gDNA that made up the material.

The ends lost 3 bases at V and 4 bases at J; junction bases unmatched: 6. CDR1 is SGHRS and CDR2 is YFSETQ in the germline V gene. The CDR3 is 15 amino acids. Authors' data handling: Reference gene primer amplification yielded estimated nucleated cell counts. The assay was immunoSEQ multiplex PCR, and TCRdb's table has in-frame clones only and misses some. From that table come the V and J calls and clone size; the DNA was used to work out D and trimming. The table includes 40,000 to 55,000 clones, 85% to 95% detected once. The chain uses TRBV5-1 and TRBJ2-2, with TRBD2 matching over 7 bases. The TCR originated in a woman older than 75 with acute or convalescent COVID-19. The sample comprised peripheral blood. The CDR3 sequence: CASSSLWGGTGELFF. The CDR3 nucleotides are TGCGCCAGCAGCTCACTATGGGGGGGCACCGGGGAGCTGTTTTTT.